A selection of T cell receptor beta chains follows, all from one sample in a study of blood T cell repertoires in COVID-19. The method was immunoSEQ multiplex PCR; TCRdb's version includes in-frame clones alone and lacks a portion of them. This table has about 64,000 clones, roughly 93% appearing once. The specimen was peripheral blood. These TCRs come from a human donor in a cohort sampled during active COVID-19. Each CDR3 is given with its conserved first and last residue. Fields, in order: V gene, J gene, clone size, D gene, CDR3 DNA, CDR3 protein. D genes are given only for firm matches. Size is stated for part of the rows, as once, few or many counts, or as a class when the clone is expanded.

>TRBV4-3|TRBJ2-3|NA|TRBD2
TGCGCCAGCAGCCAAGGACTAGCGGGGCGAGATACGCAGTATTTT
CASSQGLAGRDTQYF
>TRBV9|TRBJ2-7|NA|TRBD2
TGTGCCAGCAGCGTAGGAGGGACTAGCTTCTACGAGCAGTACTTC
CASSVGGTSFYEQYF
>TRBV28|TRBJ2-7|NA|NA
TGTGCCAGCAGTTTTATGCCCGGCAGGCTCTCCTACGAGCAGTACTTC
CASSFMPGRLSYEQYF
>TRBV15|TRBJ2-3|once|NA
TGTGCCACCAGCAGAGATATGTCGCAGGGGCGTACGCAGTATTTT
CATSRDMSQGRTQYF
>TRBV5-1|TRBJ2-1|NA|NA
TGCGCCAGCAGCTTGGCCGGGGGTCTCTTTGATGAGCAGTTCTTC
CASSLAGGLFDEQFF
>TRBV12-5|TRBJ2-7|NA|NA
TGTGCTAGTGGTTTGGGGAGAAGCGAGCAGTACTTC
CASGLGRSEQYF
>TRBV29-1|TRBJ2-1|NA|NA
TGCAGCGTTAGTAGGGGGAGCTCCTACAATGAGCAGTTCTTC
CSVSRGSSYNEQFF
>TRBV6-2/TRBV6-3|TRBJ2-7|NA|TRBD2
TGTGCCAGCAGTTACCTGAGCGGGGCATACTCCTACGAGCAGTACTTC
CASSYLSGAYSYEQYF
>TRBV9|TRBJ2-1|NA|TRBD1
TGTGCCAGCAGCGTTAAGGACAGGGTCGAAAATGAGCAGTTCTTC
CASSVKDRVENEQFF
>TRBV4-1|TRBJ1-2|NA|TRBD1
TGCGCCAGCAGCCGAGACGACAGGGGGGGAAACTATGGCTACACCTTC
CASSRDDRGGNYGYTF
>TRBV28|TRBJ2-3|NA|TRBD1
TGTGCCAGCAGTGCCCTGGACAGGAACACAGATACGCAGTATTTT
CASSALDRNTDTQYF
>TRBV2|TRBJ2-3|NA|TRBD1
TGTGCCAGCAGCCTTAGACAGGGCGCAGATACGCAGTATTTT
CASSLRQGADTQYF
>TRBV7-2|TRBJ2-3|NA|TRBD1
TGTGCCAGCAGAGCCAGGGACAGGGTTATAGATACGCAGTATTTT
CASRARDRVIDTQYF
>TRBV2|TRBJ2-7|NA|TRBD2
TGTGCCAGCAGCCCCAACCCTAGCGGGAGTTTCTACGAGCAGTACTTC
CASSPNPSGSFYEQYF
>TRBV7-9|TRBJ2-1|NA|TRBD2
TGTGCCAGCAGCTTAGCGCGGGCTAGCGGACAATACAATGAGCAGTTCTTC
CASSLARASGQYNEQFF
>TRBV7-2|TRBJ1-5|once|NA
TGTGCCAGCAGCTTCGTAAGCAATCAGCCCCAGCATTTT
CASSFVSNQPQHF
>TRBV7-2|TRBJ1-3|NA|NA
TGTGCCAGCAGCTTAAGCCCCTCTGGAAACACCATATATTTT
CASSLSPSGNTIYF
>TRBV21-1|TRBJ2-3|NA|NA
TGTGCCAGCAGCAGCCCGGGACTAGCGGGAGGAGATACGCAGTATTTT
CASSSPGLAGGDTQYF
>TRBV19|TRBJ2-7|NA|TRBD1
TGTGCCAGTAGTATAGATCAGGGGGACGGTCTGAGCGAGCAGTACTTC
CASSIDQGDGLSEQYF
>TRBV15|TRBJ2-1|NA|NA
TGTGCCACCAGCAGAGACGGTTCAGTTATGGCAGGCAGTTACGATGAGCAGTTCTTC
CATSRDGSVMAGSYDEQFF
>TRBV29-1|TRBJ2-7|once|NA
TGCAGCGTTGCGGGTGCCTACGAGCAGTACTTC
CSVAGAYEQYF
>TRBV3-1/TRBV3-2|TRBJ2-5|NA|NA
TGTGCCAGCAGCCAAGTGCAGGAGACCCAGTACTTC
CASSQVQETQYF
>TRBV9|TRBJ1-1|few|NA
TGTGCCAGCAGCCCCCCTGGGGCGAACACTGAAGCTTTCTTT
CASSPPGANTEAFF
>TRBV19|TRBJ2-7|NA|TRBD1
TGTGCCAGTAGTTCGGGGGACAGGATTGGCTTC
CASSSGDRIGF
>TRBV24-1|TRBJ2-5|once|NA
TGTGCCACCAGCGCTACAGGGAACGGGCAAGAGACCCAGTACTTC
CATSATGNGQETQYF
>TRBV7-3|TRBJ2-2|NA|TRBD1
TGTGCCAGCAGCAGAGGGACAGGGAACACCGGGGAGCTGTTTTTT
CASSRGTGNTGELFF
>TRBV27|TRBJ2-7|NA|NA
TGTGCCAGCAGTTTGTCCGAGACAGCAGCCTACGAGCAGTACTTC
CASSLSETAAYEQYF
>TRBV19|TRBJ2-2|NA|NA
TGTGCCAGTAGTCCCCGGAACACCGGGGAGCTGTTTTTT
CASSPRNTGELFF
>TRBV24-1|TRBJ2-3|NA|TRBD1
TGTGCCACCAGTGATGGACAGGGGTGGGATACGCAGTATTTT
CATSDGQGWDTQYF
>TRBV3-1/TRBV3-2|TRBJ2-5|NA|TRBD2
TGTGCCAGCAGCCCCTACCTAGCGGGAGGGCCAACAGAGACCCAGTACTTC
CASSPYLAGGPTETQYF
>TRBV25-1|TRBJ1-6|NA|TRBD1
TGTGCCAGCAGCCGGGCAGGGGGTAATTCACCCCTCCACTTT
CASSRAGGNSPLHF
>TRBV7-8|TRBJ1-5|NA|TRBD1
TGTGCCAGCAGCTTAAGTGAACAGGGGGATCAGCCCCAGCATTTT
CASSLSEQGDQPQHF
>TRBV27|TRBJ2-6|NA|TRBD1
TGTGCCAGCAGTACCAGACAGGGGAACTCTGGGGCCAACGTCCTGACTTTC
CASSTRQGNSGANVLTF
>TRBV27|TRBJ1-5|NA|TRBD1
TGTGCCAGCAGTCCCGGGACAGGGGCAGTGAATCAGCCCCAGCATTTT
CASSPGTGAVNQPQHF
>TRBV11-3|TRBJ2-3|NA|TRBD2
TGTGCCAGCAGCTGGACTAGCGGTAGCACAGATACGCAGTATTTT
CASSWTSGSTDTQYF
>TRBV3-1/TRBV3-2|TRBJ2-7|NA|NA
TGTGCCAGCAGCCAAGAGTTCTATTCGGGGGAGCAGTACTTC
CASSQEFYSGEQYF
>TRBV7-8|TRBJ2-1|NA|NA
TGTGCCAGCAGCTTAGCATACGACAGTTACAATGAGCAGTTCTTC
CASSLAYDSYNEQFF
>TRBV6-5|TRBJ2-1|NA|TRBD1
TGTGCCAGCAGTTACGTTGGGGGACAGGGTAGCAATGAGCAGTTCTTC
CASSYVGGQGSNEQFF
>TRBV2|TRBJ1-1|NA|TRBD1
TGTGCCACTTCGAGGCAGGGGGCTACTGAAGCTTTCTTT
CATSRQGATEAFF
>TRBV20-1|TRBJ2-5|NA|TRBD1
TGCAGTGCTAGTCGTACGATAGGGACAGACCAAGAGACCCAGTACTTC
CSASRTIGTDQETQYF
>TRBV5-5|TRBJ1-6|NA|TRBD1
TGTGCCAGCAGCCCTTGGGGGTCGGGACAGGGGAATTCACCCCTCCACTTT
CASSPWGSGQGNSPLHF
>TRBV2|TRBJ2-2|NA|TRBD1
TGTGCCAGCAGTGAAACCGGGACAGGGATCACCGGGGAGCTGTTTTTT
CASSETGTGITGELFF
>TRBV28|TRBJ1-5|NA|TRBD1
TGTGCCAGCAGGCTAGGACAGGGCGGCAATCAGCCCCAGCATTTT
CASRLGQGGNQPQHF